This TCR beta chain came from a study of blood T cell repertoires in COVID-19. Study details: Samples came from the United States, Italy and Spain, spanning acute and convalescent COVID-19. T cells, B-cell-depleted T cells, or PBMCs provided the cDNA or gDNA that served as material.

Patients of the Seattle cohort, enrolled during active infection, were followed longitudinally. Per the original methods: Counts of nucleated cells, estimated from reference gene primer amplification, were obtained. The assay was immunoSEQ multiplex PCR, and TCRdb's table has in-frame clones only and misses some. V, J and clone size were drawn from that table, and D and trimming were deduced from the DNA. The sample has about 300,000 clones, roughly nine tenths seen once. CDR3 length equals 14 residues. Trimming shortened V by 7 bases and J by 0 bases, and 12 bases separated the two germline ends. Per germline, CDR1 SGHRS and CDR2 YFSETQ.

Sequenced material: peripheral blood. The TCR sequence derives from a woman aged 25-40 years with COVID-19, enrolled during active disease. The V and J genes are TRBV5-1 and TRBJ2-3; a weak D match, TRBD1 (6 bases). DNA of the CDR3: TGCGCCAGCGGGGACACAGGGAGCACAGATACGCAGTATTTT. It translates to CASGDTGSTDTQYF.